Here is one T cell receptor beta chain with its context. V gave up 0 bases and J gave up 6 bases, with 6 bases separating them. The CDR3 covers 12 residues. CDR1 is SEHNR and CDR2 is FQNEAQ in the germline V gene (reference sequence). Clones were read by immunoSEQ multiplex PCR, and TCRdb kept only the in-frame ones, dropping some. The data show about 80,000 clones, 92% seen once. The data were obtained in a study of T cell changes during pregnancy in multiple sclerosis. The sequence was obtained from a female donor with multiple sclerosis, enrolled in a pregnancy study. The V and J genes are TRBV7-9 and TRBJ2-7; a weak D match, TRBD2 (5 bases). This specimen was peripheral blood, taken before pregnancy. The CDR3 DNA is TGTGCCAGCAGCTTAGCGCGGGTCGAGCAGTACTTC. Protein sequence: CASSLARVEQYF.